One sample yielded the 3 T cell receptor beta chains listed below, sequenced in a study of OX40 agonist ivuxolimab in advanced cancers. Using immunoSEQ multiplex PCR, the repertoire was profiled, and TCRdb retains in-frame clones only, with some absent. This sample has 56,000 or so clones; over 75% occur once, and the top ten carry roughly 4.4%. Material: CD4+ or CD8+ T cells sorted from blood, obtained in a trial of the OX40 agonist ivuxolimab. The origin of the receptors is an adult with an advanced solid tumor such as melanoma, head and neck, liver or kidney cancer.

The gene calls are TRBV28 and TRBJ1-2; no clear D gene. Germline lookup yields CDR1 MDHEN and CDR2 SYDVKM. The CDR3 is 11 residues long. Trimming removed 6 bases at V and 8 bases at J, with 10 bases between. The DNA for the CDR3 is TGTGCCAGCAGGAAAGGGAGGGGCTACACCTTC. Translation: CASRKGRGYTF.

V usage is TRBV18 and J usage is TRBJ1-1; no clear D gene. The germline V gene has CDR1 KGHSH and CDR2 LQKENI. Trimming shortened V by 6 bases and J by 3 bases, and 11 bases separated the two germline ends. CDR3 size: 13 residues. The CDR3 loop reads CASSTLVDTEAFF. CDR3 DNA sequence: TGTGCCAGCTCCACCCTTGTGGACACTGAAGCTTTCTTT.

There are a few counts of this clone. J is TRBJ1-3 and V is TRBV6-1, with 8 bases matching TRBD1. The CDR3 extends over 15 amino acids. Looked up from germline, CDR1 is MNHNS and CDR2 is SASEGT. Trimming took 5 bases from V and 0 from J; bases not matched to a gene: 3. CDR3 bases: TGTGCCAGCAGTCCGGGACAGGTCTCTGGAAACACCATATATTTT. It encodes CASSPGQVSGNTIYF.